Following are 17 T cell receptor beta chains from one sample sequenced in a study of blood T cells in healthy people across ages. Together with a sample-barcoded 5' primer, a J-beta primer mix was included in a second PCR lasting about 7 to 11 cycles. TCRdb processed the 5' RACE reads anew with MiXCR; each CDR3 protein has one entry. This repertoire shows about 800,000 distinct CDR3 sequences, approximately 25% found once; its top ten account for around 3.6%. The same data also went into a second study, on T cells of mothers and their children.

Material: blood. All receptors derive from a boy between 5 and 17 years old in good health.

This clonotype was observed a handful of times. The chain couples TRBV20-1 to TRBJ2-5, with D possibly called TRBD1 or TRBD2 (6 bases each). V was trimmed by 6 bases and J by 6 bases, leaving 23 bases between them. The germline gives CDR1 DFQATT, CDR2 SNEGSKA (reference sequence). The CDR3 totals 15 residues. The CDR3 region is CSAGRDGTGAKTQYF. As DNA, the CDR3 is TGCAGTGCAGGACGGGACGGGACGGGGGCGAAGACCCAGTACTTC.

The J gene is TRBJ2-1, the V gene TRBV11-2; D is perhaps TRBD1 or TRBD2 (6 bases each). V lost 7 bases and J lost 0, with 19 bases in between. The CDR3 runs to 17 residues. CDR1 SGHAT and CDR2 FQNNGV come from the germline V gene. The CDR3, as DNA: TGTGCCAGCATCAAATCGACGGGGGCGAGCTCCTACAATGAGCAGTTCTTC. Its translation is CASIKSTGASSYNEQFF.

The chain employs TRBV29-1 and TRBJ1-2; possible D gene TRBD1, 6 bases. Trimming left V 4 bases short and J 5 bases short, with 11 bases between. CDR3 size: 12 residues. The germline V gene encodes CDR1 SQVTM and CDR2 ANQGSEA. The chain's CDR3 is CSVGQGPYGYTF. CDR3 in DNA: TGCAGCGTTGGCCAGGGGCCTTATGGCTACACCTTC.

The gene calls are TRBV20-1 and TRBJ1-1; a weak D match, TRBD1 (5 bases). V gave up 5 bases and J gave up 10 bases, with 20 bases separating them. Germline V CDR1 and CDR2: DFQATT, SNEGSKA (reference sequence). This CDR3 region has 13 residues. CDR3 nucleotide sequence: TGCAGTGCTGCCCCGGGACCCCCTGGGGGAGCTTTCTTT. This encodes CSAAPGPPGGAFF.

The chain carries TRBV7-9 and TRBJ2-7, with D perhaps TRBD1 (6 bases). The CDR3 consists of 14 residues. Per germline, CDR1 SEHNR and CDR2 FQNEAQ (reference sequence). Deletions cut 4 bases from V and 5 bases from J, with 15 bases between. This CDR3 reads CASSSGDRLHEQYF. CDR3 in DNA: TGTGCCAGCAGCTCAGGGGACCGTCTCCACGAGCAGTACTTC.

Comment on this clonotype: Germline and junction disagree at one end, which may indicate a read error. This sequence joins TRBV29-1 and TRBJ1-1, with TRBD1 as a possible D gene (6 bases). The CDR3 has 13 amino acids. CDR1 and CDR2 (germline): SQVTM, ANQGSEA. The CDR3 loop is CSVVGAANTGAFF. The CDR3 DNA follows: TGCAGCGTTGTGGGGGCAGCGAACACTGGAGCTTTCTTT.

The V and J genes are TRBV7-9 and TRBJ2-7, with D perhaps matching TRBD1 (6 bases). Germline CDR1 SEHNR, CDR2 FQNEAQ (reference sequence). With 3 bases removed from V and 7 bases from J, the gap between germline ends came to 16 bases. The CDR3 contains 14 residues. The CDR3 loop reads CASSFLTLRGEQYF. The CDR3 DNA is TGTGCCAGCAGCTTTTTGACGCTAAGGGGGGAGCAGTACTTC.

Concerning this clonotype: The CDR3 does not close with the conserved phenylalanine or tryptophan, likely indicating a read error. The DNA is omitted, as the CDR3 cannot be located on it reliably, and the CDR3 follows TCRdb's listing. The chain recombines TRBV12-3 or TRBV12-4 with TRBJ2-3. Termini included, the CDR3 measures 15 amino acids. CDR3 amino acids: CASSFRRLSTDAQYS.

The V and J genes are TRBV20-1 and TRBJ1-1, with a weak D call TRBD1 (5 bases). V was clipped by 3 bases and J by 4 bases, with 15 bases between them. The CDR3 is made up of 14 amino acids. Germline V gives CDR1 DFQATT, CDR2 SNEGSKA (reference sequence). Here the CDR3 reads CSARDVRDGTEAFF. CDR3 bases: TGCAGTGCTAGGGATGTCAGGGATGGCACTGAAGCTTTCTTT.

The genes are TRBV6-2 or TRBV6-3 and TRBJ2-5; TRBD1 or TRBD2 may be the D gene (5 bases each). V was shortened by 0 bases and J by 2 bases, with 31 bases between the two germline ends. Germline V gene data show CDR1 as MNHEY and CDR2 as SVGEGT. The CDR3 has 22 residues. As DNA, the CDR3 is TGTGCCAGCAGTTACTCGACGGGGCCCCGATTCCTCTATCACCTTTCACAAGAGACCCAGTACTTC. Translation gives CASSYSTGPRFLYHLSQETQYF.

Written as DNA, the CDR3 is TGTGCCATCAGTGAGGGCGGGGTGCTCCGGCGAGAGACCCAGTACTTC. This sequence encodes CAISEGGVLRRETQYF. This chain links TRBV10-3 with TRBJ2-5, with D possibly being TRBD2 (6 bases). From germline, CDR1 is ENHRY and CDR2 SYGVKD. The CDR3 loop spans 16 amino acids. V was pared by 2 bases and J by 4 bases, with 17 bases between.

The chain couples TRBV5-1 to TRBJ2-5, with 9 bases lining up with TRBD2. J gave up 0 bases and V 4 bases, and 4 bases lay outside the gene matches. The CDR3 is 15 amino acids. Per germline, CDR1 SGHRS and CDR2 YFSETQ. The CDR3 sequence is CASSRLAGHQETQYF. The CDR3 DNA follows: TGCGCCAGCAGCCGCCTAGCGGGGCACCAAGAGACCCAGTACTTC.

In this sample, this clonotype turned up a few times. This chain links TRBV2 with TRBJ1-4; D is unclear. In germline, CDR1 is SNHLY, CDR2 FYNNEI. The CDR3 consists of 17 residues. Trimming removed 6 bases at V and 5 bases at J, with 22 bases between. CDR3 amino acids: CASRRESRGAVNEKLFF. The DNA of the CDR3 is TGTGCCAGCAGGAGGGAGAGTCGTGGAGCGGTAAATGAAAAACTGTTTTTT.

This clonotype came up a few times. J is TRBJ1-4 and V is TRBV28; D is ambiguous. The CDR3 has 14 residues. Germline loops: CDR1 MDHEN, CDR2 SYDVKM. V lost 2 bases and J 6 bases, leaving 10 bases between the germline ends. CDR3 DNA sequence: TGTGCCAGCAGTTTAGAGAGAATAGATGAAAAACTGTTTTTT. Protein product: CASSLERIDEKLFF.

This clonotype was observed many times. This sequence joins TRBV28 and TRBJ1-1; D may be TRBD1 (5 bases). The V end lost 2 bases, the J end lost 5 bases, and 12 bases lay between the germline ends. The CDR3 totals 14 residues. Germline loops: CDR1 MDHEN, CDR2 SYDVKM. CDR3 sequence (DNA): TGTGCCAGCAGTTTAGACCAGGGTGGAACTGAAGCTTTCTTT. Its protein product is CASSLDQGGTEAFF.

This clonotype showed up just once. The chain employs TRBV29-1 and TRBJ2-6, with a weak D call TRBD2 (6 bases). The CDR3 covers 14 residues. Trimming cost V 5 bases and J 2 bases, with 10 bases left between them. Germline V gives CDR1 SQVTM, CDR2 ANQGSEA. CDR3 in amino acids: CSVPAGTGANVLTF. The CDR3 DNA reads as TGCAGCGTTCCGGCGGGGACTGGGGCCAACGTCCTGACTTTC. Combining the CDR3 with reference TRBV29-1 and TRBJ2-6 gives the whole variable domain SAVISQKPSRDICQRGTSLTIQCQVDSQVTMMFWYRQQPGQSLTLIATANQGSEATYESGFVIDKFPISRPNLTFSTLTVSNMSPEDSSIYLCSVPAGTGANVLTFGAGSRLTVL.

V and J are TRBV6-5 and TRBJ1-5, with D hard to call. This CDR3 spans 13 amino acids. CDR1 MNHEY and CDR2 SVGAGI come from the germline V gene. Trimming took off 0 bases at V and 5 bases at J, with 5 bases between the two ends. The CDR3 nucleotides read TGTGCCAGCAGTTACTCGACTGATCAGCCCCAGCATTTT. This gives the protein CASSYSTDQPQHF.